The following is a TCR beta chain sequence with its context. Its antigen is still unknown. The data originate from a study of beta chain features in type 1 diabetes. Study-level background: Patient and healthy donor groups were alike in age, gender and cell yields. Study-level results: The similarity of naive, central memory and Treg TCRB repertoires appeared greater among patients than among healthy donors. When VDJ junctions were examined, type 1 diabetes patients showed fewer insertions and more deletions. Type 1 diabetes patients had moderately but significantly shorter TCRB CDR3s in all four CD4+ subsets.

Germline V gene lookup returns CDR1 SEHNR and CDR2 FQNEAQ (reference sequence). The CDR3 runs 16 residues. V lost 2 bases and J lost 3; bases outside the gene matches: 7. Sequencing targeted expressed TCRB transcripts, as all isolated RNA had been reverse transcribed. Reads from naive, central memory and regulatory T cell samples averaged around 3.5 million. Generated by immunoSEQ multiplex PCR, the TCRdb table keeps only in-frame clones and is missing some. The sample shows 150,000 to 200,000 clones, 50% to 70% of them seen only once. This clonotype originated in a man aged 25 to 45 with type 1 diabetes. The sequencing sample was made of naive CD4+ T cells from blood. V is TRBV7-9 and J is TRBJ2-7; 10 bases match TRBD2. CDR3 bases: TGTGCCAGCAGCTTATGGACTAGCGGTGACTTCTACGAGCAGTACTTC. It specifies CASSLWTSGDFYEQYF.